The source of this T cell receptor beta chain is a study of T cell changes during pregnancy in multiple sclerosis. Sequencing used immunoSEQ multiplex PCR; TCRdb keeps in-frame clones, though not all of them. The data hold about 41,000 clones, with approximately 94% observed a single time. The sample holds one count of this clone. The CDR3 runs to 16 residues. Germline values: CDR1 SGHDT, CDR2 YYEEEE. The ends lost 3 bases at V and 2 bases at J; junction bases unmatched: 6. The sample here was CD8+ T cells from peripheral blood mononuclear cells, taken in the third trimester of pregnancy. The sequence was collected from a female donor with multiple sclerosis, enrolled in a pregnancy study. The chain recombines TRBV5-6 with TRBJ2-3, with TRBD1 matching over 10 bases. The CDR3 spells CASSSQGQGFTDTQYF. The CDR3 DNA is TGTGCCAGCAGCTCCCAGGGACAGGGGTTCACAGATACGCAGTATTTT.